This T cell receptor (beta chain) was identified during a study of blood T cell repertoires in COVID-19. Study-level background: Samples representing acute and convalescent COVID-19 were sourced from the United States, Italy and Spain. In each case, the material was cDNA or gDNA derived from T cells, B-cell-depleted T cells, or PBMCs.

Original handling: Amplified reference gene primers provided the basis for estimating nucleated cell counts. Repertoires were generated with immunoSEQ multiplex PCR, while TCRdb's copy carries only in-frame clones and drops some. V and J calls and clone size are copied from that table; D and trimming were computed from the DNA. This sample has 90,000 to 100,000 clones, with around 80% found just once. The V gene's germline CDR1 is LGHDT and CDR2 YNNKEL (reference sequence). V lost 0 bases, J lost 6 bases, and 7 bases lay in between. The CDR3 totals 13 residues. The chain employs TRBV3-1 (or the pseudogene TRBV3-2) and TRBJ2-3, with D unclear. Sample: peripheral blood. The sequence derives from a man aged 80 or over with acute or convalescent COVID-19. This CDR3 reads CASSQDFSDTQYF. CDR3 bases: TGTGCCAGCAGCCAAGATTTCTCCGATACGCAGTATTTT.